These 10 T cell receptor beta chains were sequenced from one sample in a study of T cell responses to AZD1222 COVID-19 vaccine. Sequenced by immunoSEQ multiplex PCR; TCRdb stores in-frame clones only, minus some. The table records 100,000 to 110,000 clones, roughly 91% of them present only once. The source material was peripheral blood, sampled on day 0 of AZD1222 vaccination. These receptors came from an adult in good health.

The gene calls are TRBV28 and TRBJ1-4; 8 nucleotides match TRBD1. Germline V CDR1 and CDR2: MDHEN, SYDVKM. V shed 1 base, J shed 8 bases, and the junction held 6 bases outside the gene matches. This CDR3 contains 15 residues. CDR3 amino acids: CASSLFGQGFEKLFF. The CDR3 nucleotides are TGTGCCAGCAGTTTATTCGGACAGGGATTCGAAAAACTGTTTTTT.

This chain joins TRBV21-1 and TRBJ1-1. TRBV21-1 is a documented pseudogene. There are 11 residues in the CDR3. CDR3 nucleotides: TGTGCCAGCAGCAAAGATACTGAAGCTTTCTTT. Its translation is CASSKDTEAFF.

The chain employs TRBV7-9 and TRBJ1-6, with D unclear. V shed 4 bases and J shed 9 bases, with 16 bases lying between them. The CDR3 totals 15 residues. The V gene's germline CDR1 is SEHNR and CDR2 FQNEAQ (reference sequence). The CDR3 region has the DNA TGTGCCAGCAGCTCCCCGGTCGTCAAGGGTTCACCCCTCCACTTT. Protein product: CASSSPVVKGSPLHF.

The V call is TRBV19, the J call TRBJ1-2, with unresolved D. This CDR3 is built from 15 residues. Germline V gene data show CDR1 as LNHDA and CDR2 as SQIVND (reference sequence). Trimming took off 5 bases at V and 4 bases at J, with 17 bases between the two ends. The CDR3 loop reads CASSAPFGGTYGYTF. The CDR3 region has the DNA TGTGCCAGTAGTGCCCCTTTTGGAGGTACCTATGGCTACACCTTC.

The chain carries TRBV28 and TRBJ1-2, with 8 bases that match TRBD1. The germline V gene has CDR1 MDHEN and CDR2 SYDVKM. The CDR3 has 13 amino acids. The V segment lost 6 bases and the J segment 4 bases; nucleotides outside the gene matches: 4. The CDR3 nucleotides are TGTGCCAGCAGCAGGGACAGGCGCTATGGCTACACCTTC. Translating it yields CASSRDRRYGYTF.

This chain links TRBV27 with TRBJ2-7; TRBD2 agrees at 8 bases. This CDR3 comprises 16 residues. V dropped 2 bases and J dropped 6; count of bases not matched to a gene: 12. Germline CDR1 MNHEY, CDR2 SMNVEV (reference sequence). DNA for the CDR3: TGTGCCAGCAGTTTAATCCTCGCGGGAGGCCCATCCGAGCAGTACTTC. It is translated as CASSLILAGGPSEQYF.

The chain recombines TRBV6-6 with TRBJ1-4, with D uncertain. The CDR3 length is 14 residues. Trimming shortened V by 2 bases and J by 3 bases, and 7 bases separated the two germline ends. In germline, CDR1 is MNHNY, CDR2 SVGAGI (reference sequence). The CDR3 region has the DNA TGTGCCAGCAGTTACAGAGGATCTAATGAAAAACTGTTTTTT. Translated, it gives CASSYRGSNEKLFF.

This clone was counted a single time. V gene TRBV5-8 combines with J gene TRBJ1-2, with 8 nucleotides matching TRBD1. V was pared by 2 bases and J by 2 bases, with 5 bases of the junction left unmatched. There are 15 residues in the CDR3. CDR1 and CDR2 (germline): SGHTS, YDEGEE. The CDR3 sequence is CASSFGQGYNYGYTF. As DNA, the CDR3 is TGTGCCAGCAGCTTTGGACAGGGATACAACTATGGCTACACCTTC.

The genes are TRBV6-5 and TRBJ1-1; D call uncertain. V lost 5 bases and J 0 bases, leaving 7 bases between the germline ends. The germline gives CDR1 MNHEY, CDR2 SVGAGI. The CDR3 is 13 residues long. The CDR3 spells CASSITVNTEAFF. The CDR3 DNA sequence: TGTGCCAGCAGTATTACAGTGAACACTGAAGCTTTCTTT.

The gene calls are TRBV5-1 and TRBJ1-3; D uncertain. Germline values: CDR1 SGHRS, CDR2 YFSETQ. This CDR3 is 13 amino acids long. V lost 0 bases and J lost 0, with 1 base in between. CDR3: CASSLDSGNTIYF. CDR3 coding DNA: TGCGCCAGCAGCTTGGACTCTGGAAACACCATATATTTT.